Listed here are 27 T cell receptor beta chains from one sample, sequenced in a study of radiation and T cells in renal cell carcinoma. Time point in this sample: blood 2 weeks post-SBRT. The sample's treatment: 15 Gy SBRT to primary tumor, nephrectomy 4 weeks later. TCRdb's table, derived via immunoSEQ multiplex PCR, lists solely in-frame clones and lacks some. Among more than 65,000 clones listed, 80% to 90% were seen once. Sequencing used blood, obtained from a patient whose treatment included radiotherapy and nephrectomy. The source is a woman aged 45-59 years with renal cell carcinoma.

This clone has more than one count but fewer than ten. This chain links TRBV2 with TRBJ1-4, with D maybe TRBD1 (5 bases). The V gene's germline CDR1 is SNHLY and CDR2 FYNNEI. The CDR3 is made up of 14 amino acids. V was clipped by 9 bases and J by 7 bases, with 18 bases between them. CDR3 protein: CASTKGQRGEKLFF. As DNA, the CDR3 is TGTGCCAGTACTAAAGGACAAAGGGGTGAAAAACTGTTTTTT.

The CDR3, as DNA: TGTGCCAGTAACTTCGACAGCGTGGGGTATCAGCCCCAGCATTTT. Amino acids: CASNFDSVGYQPQHF. The V gene is TRBV19, the J gene TRBJ1-5; D is perhaps TRBD1 (5 bases). Trimming stripped 7 bases from V and 5 bases from J, with 18 bases between. Germline-derived CDR1 and CDR2 are LNHDA and SQIVND (reference sequence). CDR3 length equals 15 residues.

The chain is built from TRBV25-1 and TRBJ2-2; TRBD1 is a possible D gene (6 bases). The CDR3 covers 18 residues. Trimming took off 6 bases at V and 1 base at J, with 21 bases between the two ends. Germline V gives CDR1 MGHDK, CDR2 SYGVNS. CDR3 region: CASSPIWTAGGNTGELFF. The CDR3 region has the DNA TGTGCCAGCAGCCCCATCTGGACAGCCGGAGGGAACACCGGGGAGCTGTTTTTT.

The gene calls are TRBV5-1 and TRBJ2-1; D is unclear. Trimming stripped 5 bases from V and 7 bases from J, with 19 bases between. The CDR3 contains 15 residues. CDR1 and CDR2 (germline): SGHRS, YFSETQ. The CDR3 reads CASRVPGPEINEQFF. The CDR3 DNA follows: TGCGCCAGCAGGGTCCCCGGACCGGAGATTAATGAGCAGTTCTTC.

The chain has TRBV30 and TRBJ2-2; TRBD1 is a possible D gene (6 bases). The CDR3 runs 12 residues. CDR1 and CDR2 (germline): GTSNPN, SVGIG (reference sequence). Deletions cut 1 base from V and 7 bases from J, with 7 bases between. The CDR3 here is CAWSGGLGELFF. CDR3 sequence (DNA): TGTGCCTGGAGTGGGGGGCTCGGGGAGCTGTTTTTT.

V and J are TRBV15 and TRBJ1-3; TRBD1 matches at 7 bases. Germline loops: CDR1 LNHNV, CDR2 YYDKDF (reference sequence). This CDR3 is 14 amino acids long. V shed 6 bases and J 3 bases; nucleotides not matched to a gene: 5. The CDR3 region is CATSLDRDGNTIYF. The CDR3 coding sequence is TGTGCCACCAGTCTCGACAGGGATGGAAACACCATATATTTT.

The chain links TRBV28 to TRBJ2-7, with 8 nucleotides matching TRBD1. This CDR3 region has 16 residues. Germline CDR1 is MDHEN and CDR2 is SYDVKM. V shed 6 bases, J shed 5 bases, and the junction held 15 bases outside the gene matches. The CDR3 nucleotides are TGTGCCAGCAGCCCCCTCCCCGGACAGGGTAACCACGAGCAGTACTTC. This gives the protein CASSPLPGQGNHEQYF.

This clone was seen only once. The V call is TRBV4-3, the J call TRBJ1-4; D is possibly TRBD1 (5 bases). The germline V gene encodes CDR1 LGHNA and CDR2 YSLEER. This CDR3 has 18 amino acids. V was shortened by 0 bases and J by 0 bases, with 14 bases between the two germline ends. CDR3 sequence reads: CASSQDFWGFATNEKLFF. The CDR3 DNA follows: TGCGCCAGCAGCCAAGATTTTTGGGGGTTTGCAACTAATGAAAAACTGTTTTTT.

The V gene is TRBV4-2, the J gene TRBJ2-1; the D is unclear. In germline, CDR1 is LGHNA, CDR2 YNFKEQ. Trimming shortened V by 0 bases and J by 7 bases, and 13 bases separated the two germline ends. The CDR3 contains 15 residues. CDR3 loop: CASSQDFSRGNEQFF. The CDR3 DNA reads TGTGCCAGCAGCCAAGACTTTTCTAGAGGAAATGAGCAGTTCTTC.

The CDR3: CASSVLTVSSYNEQFF. DNA of the CDR3: TGTGCCAGTAGTGTATTGACGGTCAGCTCCTACAATGAGCAGTTCTTC. The rearrangement links TRBV19 to TRBJ2-1; D gene uncertain. The CDR3 extends over 16 amino acids. V lost 5 bases to trimming and J lost 0 bases, with 14 bases between them. The V gene's germline CDR1 is LNHDA and CDR2 SQIVND (reference sequence).

V is TRBV28 and J is TRBJ2-1, with TRBD2 identical over 9 bases. V lost 8 bases to trimming and J lost 8 bases; unmatched junction nucleotides: 7. The CDR3 has 13 residues. CDR1 MDHEN and CDR2 SYDVKM come from the germline V gene. CDR3 sequence (DNA): TGTGCCAGCTATAGCGGGAGTACAGATGAGCAGTTCTTC. Encoded protein: CASYSGSTDEQFF. The full variable domain, rest sourced from reference TRBV28 and TRBJ2-1, is DVKVTQSSRYLVKRTGEKVFLECVQDMDHENMFWYRQDPGLGLRLIYFSYDVKMKEKGDIPEGYSVSREKKERFSLILESASTNQTSMYLCASYSGSTDEQFFGPGTRLTVL.

This clone was recorded a few times. V is TRBV6-5 and J is TRBJ1-1, with D possibly being TRBD1 (5 bases). The germline gives CDR1 MNHEY, CDR2 SVGAGI. V lost 5 bases, J lost 8 bases, and 12 bases lay in between. CDR3 length: 12 amino acids. CDR3 protein: CASSLPPGEAFF. For the CDR3, the DNA is TGTGCCAGCAGTCTCCCCCCAGGGGAAGCTTTCTTT.

This chain uses TRBV30 with TRBJ2-3, with D tentatively TRBD1 or TRBD2 (5 bases each). This CDR3 spans 13 amino acids. Trimming removed 2 bases at V and 4 bases at J, with 10 bases between. Germline CDR1 and CDR2: GTSNPN and SVGIG (reference sequence). The CDR3 is CAWSRGVADTQYF. CDR3 sequence (DNA): TGTGCCTGGAGTCGGGGCGTTGCAGATACGCAGTATTTT.

The chain is built from TRBV25-1 and TRBJ2-3, with 10 bases that match TRBD2. The CDR3 totals 16 residues. The ends lost 6 bases at V and 6 bases at J; junction bases unmatched: 12. Germline-derived CDR1 and CDR2 are MGHDK and SYGVNS. This CDR3 is CASSPRGAGGLDTQYF. CDR3 nucleotide sequence: TGTGCCAGCAGCCCTAGAGGAGCGGGGGGGCTCGATACGCAGTATTTT.

The chain employs TRBV30 and TRBJ2-3; D ambiguous. CDR3 size: 14 residues. Germline CDR1 and CDR2: GTSNPN and SVGIG (reference sequence). V was shortened by 6 bases and J by 4 bases, with 17 bases between the two germline ends. As DNA, the CDR3 is TGTGCCTGTTCTGCGCGCCCCCCCCCAGATACGCAGTATTTT. Amino acids: CACSARPPPDTQYF.

This clone showed up just a few times. The chain links TRBV29-1 to TRBJ2-1, with D perhaps TRBD1 or TRBD2 (5 bases each). The CDR3 extends over 13 amino acids. Per the germline V gene, CDR1 is SQVTM and CDR2 is ANQGSEA. The V and J ends lost 7 bases and 9 bases respectively, with 19 bases between them. The CDR3 DNA reads TGCAGCGCCGTCCGGACGGGACCGGGTGAGCAGTTCTTC. It yields the protein CSAVRTGPGEQFF.

V usage is TRBV7-6 and J usage is TRBJ2-1, with D unresolved. The CDR3 consists of 11 residues. Germline CDR1 reads SGHVS; CDR2 reads FNYEAQ. V was trimmed by 5 bases and J by 8 bases, leaving 7 bases between them. The CDR3 loop is CASSPRYEQFF. The DNA of the CDR3 is TGTGCCAGCAGCCCCCGCTATGAGCAGTTCTTC.

This chain connects TRBV5-6 to TRBJ2-2; D may match TRBD1 or TRBD2 (6 bases each). The germline V and J ends were trimmed by 0 bases and 6 bases, with 15 bases remaining between them. CDR3 length: 16 residues. The germline V gene has CDR1 SGHDT and CDR2 YYEEEE. The CDR3 bases are TGTGCCAGCAGCTTGGCCTCGGGGGCGTTTTCCGGGGAGCTGTTTTTT. Protein sequence: CASSLASGAFSGELFF.

This chain uses TRBV7-9 with TRBJ2-6; possibly TRBD1 for D (5 bases). The length of the CDR3 is 18 residues. Germline V gives CDR1 SEHNR, CDR2 FQNEAQ (reference sequence). V was clipped by 1 base and J by 2 bases, with 15 bases between them. The CDR3 spells CASSLVRGAGTGANVLTF. DNA for the CDR3: TGTGCCAGCAGCTTAGTTAGAGGTGCAGGGACTGGGGCCAACGTCCTGACTTTC.

This clone was detected a few times. This chain joins TRBV30 and TRBJ1-4, with 8 bases matching TRBD1. Germline trimming cut 0 bases from V and 0 bases from J; bases unmatched to any gene: 18. Germline assignment: CDR1 GTSNPN and CDR2 SVGIG (reference sequence). The CDR3 contains 21 residues. The CDR3 nucleotides are TGTGCCTGGAGTGTACTCCAGTTTGTAGGACAGGGATCGGCAACTAATGAAAAACTGTTTTTT. This encodes CAWSVLQFVGQGSATNEKLFF. Based on the CDR3 plus reference TRBV30 and TRBJ1-4, the full variable domain is SQTIHQWPATLVQPVGSPLSLECTVEGTSNPNLYWYRQAAGRGLQLLFYSVGIGQISSEVPQNLSASRPQDRQFILSSKKLLLSDSGFYLCAWSVLQFVGQGSATNEKLFFGSGTQLSVL.

This clone was observed a handful of times. The chain employs TRBV5-6 and TRBJ1-6; no definite D call. This CDR3 region has 13 residues. The ends were cut back, 3 bases at V and 15 bases at J, with 16 bases in the middle. Germline assignment: CDR1 SGHDT and CDR2 YYEEEE. The CDR3 is CASSWESRELLHF. The CDR3 nucleotides are TGTGCCAGCAGCTGGGAGAGTCGGGAGCTCCTCCACTTT.

This rearrangement joins TRBV4-3 to TRBJ2-1, with 7 nucleotides matching TRBD1. This CDR3 comprises 16 residues. The germline gives CDR1 LGHNA, CDR2 YSLEER. With 1 base clipped from V and 7 bases from J, the junction kept 10 bases outside the gene matches. CDR3 protein: CASSQGYSGGRNEQFF. The CDR3 DNA reads as TGCGCCAGCAGCCAAGGGTATTCAGGGGGTAGGAATGAGCAGTTCTTC.

The V call is TRBV7-6, the J call TRBJ1-6, with TRBD1 as a possible D gene (5 bases). Germline CDR1 is SGHVS and CDR2 is FNYEAQ. CDR3 size: 14 residues. V lost 5 bases and J lost 9, with 14 bases in between. The CDR3 DNA reads TGTGCCAGCAGCGCCGGGACCGATGTTTCACCCCTCCACTTT. This codes for CASSAGTDVSPLHF.

The sample holds a few counts of this clone. The J gene is TRBJ1-1, the V gene TRBV2; the D is unclear. V was shortened by 8 bases and J by 5 bases, with 15 bases between the two germline ends. The CDR3 length is 13 residues. Germline V gene data show CDR1 as SNHLY and CDR2 as FYNNEI. For the CDR3, the DNA is TGTGCCAGCGGTTCCGGTAGAGCAACTGAAGCTTTCTTT. It codes for CASGSGRATEAFF.

This clone was recorded once. A read error may account for a junction end that differs from germline. This chain joins TRBV7-7 and TRBJ2-7, with TRBD1 matching over 8 bases. The germline gives CDR1 SSHAT, CDR2 FNYEAQ (reference sequence). CDR3 length: 15 residues. In DNA form, the CDR3 reads TGTGCTAGCAGGTTTACAGGGGGTGTTCGGTACGAGCAGTACTTC. Encoded protein: CASRFTGGVRYEQYF.

DNA for the CDR3: TGTGCCAGCACGTTAAAGGAGGGGAGAACTAATGAAAAACTGTTTTTT. This codes for CASTLKEGRTNEKLFF. This chain uses TRBV5-4 with TRBJ1-4; a weak D match, TRBD1 (5 bases). Germline CDR1 and CDR2: SGHNT and YYREEE (reference sequence). V dropped 6 bases and J dropped 1 base, with 16 bases sitting between them. The CDR3 spans 16 residues.

The rearrangement uses TRBV9 and TRBJ2-5, with D hard to call. The CDR3 has 14 amino acids. The germline V and J ends were trimmed by 7 bases and 1 base, with 14 bases remaining between them. In germline, CDR1 is SGDLS, CDR2 YYNGEE. The CDR3 here is CASSRRAVQETQYF. In DNA, the CDR3 is TGTGCCAGCTCACGTCGGGCGGTCCAAGAGACCCAGTACTTC.